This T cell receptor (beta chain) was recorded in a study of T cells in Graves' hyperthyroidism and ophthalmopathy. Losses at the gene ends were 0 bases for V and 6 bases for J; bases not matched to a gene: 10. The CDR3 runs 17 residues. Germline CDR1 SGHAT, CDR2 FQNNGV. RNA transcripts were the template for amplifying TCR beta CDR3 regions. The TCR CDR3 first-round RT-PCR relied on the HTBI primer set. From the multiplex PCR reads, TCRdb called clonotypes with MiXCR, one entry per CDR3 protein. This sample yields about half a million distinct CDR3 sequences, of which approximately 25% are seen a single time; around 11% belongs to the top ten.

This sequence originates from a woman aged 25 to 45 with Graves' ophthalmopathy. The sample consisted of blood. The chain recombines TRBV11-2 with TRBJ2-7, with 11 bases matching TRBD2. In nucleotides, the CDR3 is TGTGCCAGCAGCTTAGACCCTAGCGGGAGGACACTGGGCGAGCAGTACTTC. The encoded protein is CASSLDPSGRTLGEQYF.